This entry is about one T cell receptor (beta chain). The antigen remains undetermined. This sample is drawn from a study of T cell responses to AZD1222 COVID-19 vaccine. About the research overall: Whether given at about 4 or about 12 weeks, second doses were pooled.

Per germline, CDR1 SGHAT and CDR2 FQNNGV. V was cut by 3 bases and J by 2 bases, with 11 bases left in between. This CDR3 spans 14 amino acids. Findings and limits, study-wide: Most donors were white British and more were female, and clonal diversity was possibly underestimated. Among vaccine-associated CD4 TCRs, coverage spanned spike, with dominance at 160-218 and 743-854. Sampling captured repertoires only after the peak T cell response.

The method was immunoSEQ multiplex PCR; TCRdb's version includes in-frame clones alone and lacks a portion of them. The sample has approximately 150,000 clones, roughly 87% seen once. Sequencing used peripheral blood, obtained on day 0 of AZD1222 vaccination. The sequence came from an adult in good health. The J gene is TRBJ2-7, the V gene TRBV11-2; D is unclear. In nucleotides, the CDR3 is TGTGCCAGCAGCTTCATCCGTGCGGCCTACGAGCAGTACTTC. Translation gives CASSFIRAAYEQYF.